A selection of T cell receptor beta chains follows, all from one sample in a study of technical replicates of blood from a few donors. TCRdb's table, derived via immunoSEQ multiplex PCR, lists solely in-frame clones and lacks some. The sample lists more than 90,000 clones; nearly 97% were seen once. The source material was T cells isolated from PBMCs. The receptors were sampled from a human donor in good health. The CDR3 runs from the conserved cysteine through the conserved F or W. A D gene is named only where the DNA matches it firmly. Expanded clones get a size class; other rows say once, few or many, or leave the size out.

d_call	j_call	v_call	clone_size	cdr3_aa	cdr3_nt
.	TRBJ2-4	TRBV2	.	CASIQGEDIQYF	TGTGCCAGCATCCAGGGGGAGGACATTCAGTACTTC
.	TRBJ2-7	TRBV4-1	.	CASSQEMRSPAYEQYF	TGCGCCAGCAGCCAAGAGATGCGAAGCCCCGCCTACGAGCAGTACTTC
TRBD2	TRBJ2-3	TRBV7-6	.	CASSLLAGALDTQYF	TGTGCCAGCAGCTTACTAGCGGGAGCTTTAGATACGCAGTATTTT
.	TRBJ2-7	TRBV4-1	.	CASSSPTYEQYF	TGCGCCAGCAGCTCCCCTACCTACGAGCAGTACTTC
.	TRBJ2-7	TRBV9	.	CASSVSEGGNEQYF	TGTGCCAGCAGCGTCTCCGAAGGGGGAAACGAGCAGTACTTC
.	TRBJ1-1	TRBV12-5	.	CASALEGGITEAFF	TGTGCTAGTGCCCTGGAAGGGGGTATCACTGAAGCTTTCTTT
TRBD2	TRBJ2-3	TRBV6-5	.	CASSSRLGGSHDTQYF	TGTGCCAGCAGTTCCCGGTTGGGCGGGAGTCATGATACGCAGTATTTT
.	TRBJ2-7	TRBV29-1	.	CSVETSYEQYF	TGCAGCGTTGAGACATCGTACGAGCAGTACTTC
TRBD1	TRBJ2-5	TRBV5-1	.	CASSYGTEETQYF	TGCGCCAGCAGCTATGGGACAGAAGAGACCCAGTACTTC
TRBD1	TRBJ1-5	TRBV7-3	.	CASSSLDRVNRWGNQPQHF	TGTGCCAGCAGCTCCCTGGACAGGGTCAACCGCTGGGGCAATCAGCCCCAGCATTTT
TRBD1	TRBJ2-7	TRBV28	.	CASSWGQAPYEQYF	TGTGCCAGCAGTTGGGGACAGGCGCCCTACGAGCAGTACTTC
.	TRBJ2-7	TRBV6-1	once	CASSEVLDSPYEQYF	TGTGCCAGCAGTGAAGTTCTGGACTCTCCCTACGAGCAGTACTTC
TRBD1	TRBJ1-2	TRBV6-6	once	CASSGTGREYGYTF	TGTGCCAGCAGCGGGACAGGGAGAGAGTATGGCTACACCTTC
TRBD1	TRBJ1-4	TRBV28	.	CASSPGQYNEKLFF	TGTGCCAGCAGCCCGGGACAGTATAATGAAAAACTGTTTTTT
TRBD1	TRBJ1-2	TRBV4-1	.	CASSSKDRASYGYTF	TGCGCCAGCAGCTCCAAAGACAGGGCAAGTTATGGCTACACCTTC
.	TRBJ1-6	TRBV11-3	.	CASSSQGPGNSPLHF	TGTGCCAGCAGCTCTCAGGGCCCGGGTAATTCACCCCTCCACTTT
.	TRBJ1-2	TRBV5-1	.	CASSLEQRGGYTF	TGCGCCAGCAGCTTGGAACAGCGCGGGGGCTACACCTTC
TRBD1	TRBJ2-6	TRBV27	few	CASSTGVISGANVLTF	TGTGCCAGCAGTACAGGGGTAATCTCTGGGGCCAACGTCCTGACTTTC
.	TRBJ2-2	TRBV4-1	.	CASSQGTRGVGELFF	TGCGCCAGCAGCCAAGGTACCAGGGGAGTCGGGGAGCTGTTTTTT
.	TRBJ1-2	TRBV20-1	.	CSARDPSGYTF	TGCAGTGCTAGAGATCCTAGTGGCTACACCTTC
.	TRBJ1-4	TRBV6-5	.	CASKLTPIDEKLFF	TGTGCCAGCAAGCTGACTCCCATAGATGAAAAACTGTTTTTT
TRBD1	TRBJ1-4	TRBV2	.	CASRPSNRGPLIATNEKLFF	TGTGCCAGCAGGCCCTCAAACAGGGGACCCCTCATTGCAACTAATGAAAAACTGTTTTTT
TRBD1	TRBJ2-7	TRBV7-8	.	CASSFPPGQGRAYEQYF	TGTGCCAGCAGCTTCCCGCCTGGACAGGGAAGAGCCTACGAGCAGTACTTC
.	TRBJ2-7	TRBV28	.	CASSFRQRTAGEQYF	TGTGCCAGCAGTTTTCGCCAGCGGACAGCTGGAGAGCAGTACTTC
.	TRBJ2-3	TRBV5-1	.	CASSFRSGGYGRTQYF	TGCGCCAGCAGCTTTCGGTCAGGGGGGTATGGGCGTACGCAGTATTTT
.	TRBJ1-1	TRBV5-6	.	CASSLWQGRAMNTEAFF	TGTGCCAGCAGCTTGTGGCAGGGAAGAGCAATGAACACTGAAGCTTTCTTT
.	TRBJ2-7	TRBV5-6	.	CASSLVGTNYEQYF	TGTGCCAGCAGCTTGGTCGGGACAAACTACGAGCAGTACTTC
TRBD1	TRBJ2-7	TRBV6-5	once	CASSPGQGAVEQYF	TGTGCCAGCAGTCCAGGACAGGGGGCAGTGGAGCAGTACTTC
TRBD1	TRBJ2-7	TRBV19	.	CASDAGQGVTYEQYF	TGTGCCAGTGACGCTGGACAGGGGGTGACCTACGAGCAGTACTTC
TRBD1	TRBJ2-7	TRBV11-3	once	CASSSNRDRGHEQYF	TGTGCCAGCAGCTCGAACCGGGACAGGGGACACGAGCAGTACTTC
TRBD1	TRBJ1-2	TRBV27	.	CASSDSTGFAYGYTF	TGTGCCAGCAGCGACTCGACAGGGTTCGCCTATGGCTACACCTTC
.	TRBJ2-7	TRBV30	.	CAWGWTAYEQYF	TGTGCCTGGGGCTGGACAGCCTACGAGCAGTACTTC
.	TRBJ1-2	TRBV7-9	.	CASSQGRRSEGGNGYTF	TGTGCCAGCAGCCAAGGGCGTCGCAGTGAGGGAGGGAATGGCTACACCTTC
TRBD2	TRBJ2-7	TRBV19	.	CASSISSGGRYEQYF	TGTGCCAGTAGTATCTCCAGCGGGGGTAGGTACGAGCAGTACTTC
TRBD2	TRBJ2-1	TRBV2	.	CASSEVLAGGLSAYNEQFF	TGTGCCAGCAGTGAAGTATTAGCGGGGGGCCTCTCCGCCTACAATGAGCAGTTCTTC
TRBD1	TRBJ2-3	TRBV5-1	.	CASSLQGSDTQYF	TGCGCCAGCAGCTTACAGGGGTCAGATACGCAGTATTTT
TRBD2	TRBJ2-1	TRBV4-1	.	CASLGAGGDNEQFF	TGCGCCAGCTTGGGAGCGGGGGGTGACAATGAGCAGTTCTTC
TRBD1	TRBJ1-5	TRBV29-1	once	CSVGQGQGLNQPQHF	TGCAGCGTGGGCCAGGGACAGGGACTCAATCAGCCCCAGCATTTT
TRBD2	TRBJ2-3	TRBV5-1	.	CASTDVTSGVTDTQYF	TGCGCCAGCACCGATGTTACTAGCGGGGTCACAGATACGCAGTATTTT
TRBD1	TRBJ1-2	TRBV2	once	CASRLGQNYGYTF	TGTGCCAGCAGATTGGGACAGAACTATGGCTACACCTTC
.	TRBJ2-1	TRBV5-6	once	CASSLVGSVGNEQFF	TGTGCCAGCAGCTTGGTAGGTAGCGTGGGTAATGAGCAGTTCTTC
TRBD1	TRBJ1-4	TRBV19	.	CASSTNRGSNEKLFF	TGTGCCAGTAGTACGAACAGGGGGAGCAATGAAAAACTGTTTTTT
.	TRBJ1-1	TRBV2	.	CASVRSEGNTEAFF	TGTGCCAGCGTAAGGAGTGAGGGGAACACTGAAGCTTTCTTT
TRBD1	TRBJ1-2	TRBV19	.	CASSAFSRPGQGAIYGYTF	TGTGCCAGTAGTGCCTTTTCGAGACCGGGACAGGGTGCCATCTATGGCTACACCTTC
TRBD1	TRBJ2-7	TRBV19	.	CASSPRDSLYEQYF	TGTGCCAGTAGTCCCCGGGACAGCCTCTACGAGCAGTACTTC
.	TRBJ2-3	TRBV19	.	CASSIRGSDTQYF	TGTGCCAGTAGTATTAGGGGATCAGATACGCAGTATTTT
TRBD2	TRBJ2-2	TRBV7-2	.	CASSYWTSGRKRELFF	TGTGCCAGCAGCTACTGGACTAGCGGGAGAAAAAGGGAGCTGTTTTTT
.	TRBJ2-5	TRBV12-5	.	CASGLAKETQYF	TGTGCTAGTGGTTTAGCGAAAGAGACCCAGTACTTC
.	TRBJ1-1	TRBV19	.	CASSIGRDMNTEAFF	TGTGCCAGTAGTATAGGAAGGGACATGAACACTGAAGCTTTCTTT
TRBD1	TRBJ2-1	TRBV7-2	.	CASSPEGTAYNEQFF	TGTGCCAGCAGCCCCGAGGGGACAGCCTACAATGAGCAGTTCTTC
.	TRBJ2-7	TRBV11-2	.	CASSFRGRGYEQYF	TGTGCCAGCAGCTTCCGGGGGAGAGGTTACGAGCAGTACTTC
TRBD1	TRBJ1-4	TRBV5-1	.	CASSLAGTGNEKLFF	TGCGCCAGCAGCTTGGCCGGGACAGGGAATGAAAAACTGTTTTTT
.	TRBJ2-7	TRBV2	.	CASSGHSYEQYF	TGTGCCAGCAGTGGACACTCCTACGAGCAGTACTTC
.	TRBJ1-1	TRBV28	.	CAIAGGARVNTEAFF	TGTGCCATCGCCGGGGGGGCTAGGGTGAACACTGAAGCTTTCTTT
TRBD1	TRBJ1-2	TRBV10-3	.	CAISDQGQDYGYTF	TGTGCCATCAGTGACCAAGGACAGGACTATGGCTACACCTTC
.	TRBJ2-5	TRBV4-2	once	CASSQGSGETQYF	TGTGCCAGCAGCCAAGGGAGTGGGGAGACCCAGTACTTC
TRBD1	TRBJ2-7	TRBV6-1	once	CASDDRENSSYEQYF	TGTGCCAGCGATGACAGGGAGAACAGCTCCTACGAGCAGTACTTC
.	TRBJ2-1	TRBV28	.	CASSEELGGNEQFF	TGTGCCAGCAGTGAGGAGCTAGGGGGCAATGAGCAGTTCTTC
.	TRBJ1-3	TRBV5-5	.	CASSLGQGPSSGNTIYF	TGTGCCAGCAGCTTGGGTCAGGGTCCTTCCTCTGGAAACACCATATATTTT